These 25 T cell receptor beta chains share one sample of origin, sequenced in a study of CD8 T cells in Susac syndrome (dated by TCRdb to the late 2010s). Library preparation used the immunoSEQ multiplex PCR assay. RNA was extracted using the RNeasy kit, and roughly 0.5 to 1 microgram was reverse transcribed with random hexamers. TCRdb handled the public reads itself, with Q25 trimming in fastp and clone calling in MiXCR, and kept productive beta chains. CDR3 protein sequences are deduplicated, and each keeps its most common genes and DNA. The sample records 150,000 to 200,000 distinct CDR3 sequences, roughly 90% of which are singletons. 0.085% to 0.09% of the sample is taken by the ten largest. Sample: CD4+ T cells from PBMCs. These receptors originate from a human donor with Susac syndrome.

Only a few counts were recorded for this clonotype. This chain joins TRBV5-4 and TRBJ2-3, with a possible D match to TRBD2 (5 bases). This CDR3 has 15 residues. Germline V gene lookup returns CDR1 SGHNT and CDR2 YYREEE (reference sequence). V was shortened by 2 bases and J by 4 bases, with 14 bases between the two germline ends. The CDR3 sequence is CASSFEGLLADTQYF. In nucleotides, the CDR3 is TGTGCCAGCAGCTTCGAAGGACTCCTGGCAGATACGCAGTATTTT.

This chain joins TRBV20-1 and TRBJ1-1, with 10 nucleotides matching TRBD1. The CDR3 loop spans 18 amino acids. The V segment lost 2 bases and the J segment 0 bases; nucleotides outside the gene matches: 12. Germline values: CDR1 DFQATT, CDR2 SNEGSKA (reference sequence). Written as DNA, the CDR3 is TGCAGTGCTAGACACTTCTCCGGGACAGGGGTTATGAACACTGAAGCTTTCTTT. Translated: CSARHFSGTGVMNTEAFF.

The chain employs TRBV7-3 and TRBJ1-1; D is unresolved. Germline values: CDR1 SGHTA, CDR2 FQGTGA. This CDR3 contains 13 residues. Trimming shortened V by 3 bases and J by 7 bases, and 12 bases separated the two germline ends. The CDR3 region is CASSFTSVDEAFF. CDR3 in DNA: TGTGCCAGCAGCTTCACATCAGTAGATGAAGCTTTCTTT.

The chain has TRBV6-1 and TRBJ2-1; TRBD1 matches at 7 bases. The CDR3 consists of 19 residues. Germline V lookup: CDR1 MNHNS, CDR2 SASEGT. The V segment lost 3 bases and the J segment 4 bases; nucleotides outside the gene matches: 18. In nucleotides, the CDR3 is TGTGCCAGCAGTGATCTCCTAGGGACAGACTTTTTAATTTACAATGAGCAGTTCTTC. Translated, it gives CASSDLLGTDFLIYNEQFF.

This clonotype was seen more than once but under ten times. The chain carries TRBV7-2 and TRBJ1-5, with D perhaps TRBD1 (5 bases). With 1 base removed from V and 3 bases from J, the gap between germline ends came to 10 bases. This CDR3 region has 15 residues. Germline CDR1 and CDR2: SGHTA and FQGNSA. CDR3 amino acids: CASSLVGTDNQPQHF. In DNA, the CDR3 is TGTGCCAGCAGCTTAGTCGGGACGGACAATCAGCCCCAGCATTTT.

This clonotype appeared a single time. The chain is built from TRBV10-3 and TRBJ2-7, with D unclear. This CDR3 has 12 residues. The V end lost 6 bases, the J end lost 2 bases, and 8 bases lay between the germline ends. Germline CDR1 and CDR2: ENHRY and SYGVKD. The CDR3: CAISGSAYEQYF. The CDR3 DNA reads TGTGCCATCAGCGGGTCCGCCTACGAGCAGTACTTC.

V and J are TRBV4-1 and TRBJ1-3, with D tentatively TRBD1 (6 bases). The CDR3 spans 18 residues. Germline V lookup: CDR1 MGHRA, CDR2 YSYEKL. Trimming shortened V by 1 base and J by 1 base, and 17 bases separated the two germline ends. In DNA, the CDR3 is TGCGCCAGCAGCCAAGGACGCCAGGGGAAACTATCTGGAAACACCATATATTTT. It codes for CASSQGRQGKLSGNTIYF.

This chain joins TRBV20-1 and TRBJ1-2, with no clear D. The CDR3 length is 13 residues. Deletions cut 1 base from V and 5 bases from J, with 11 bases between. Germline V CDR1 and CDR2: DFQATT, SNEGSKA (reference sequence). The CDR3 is CSARGESGYGYTF. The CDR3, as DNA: TGCAGTGCTAGAGGGGAATCTGGGTATGGCTACACCTTC.

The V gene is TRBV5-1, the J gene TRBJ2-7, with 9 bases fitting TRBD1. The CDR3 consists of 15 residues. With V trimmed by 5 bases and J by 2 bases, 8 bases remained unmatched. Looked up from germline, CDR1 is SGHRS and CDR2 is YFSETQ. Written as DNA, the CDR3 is TGCGCCAGCAGTATCTCCGGGACAGGGCCCTACGAGCAGTACTTC. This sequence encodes CASSISGTGPYEQYF.

The CDR3 DNA sequence: TGTGCCAGCAGCTGGTTGGAGGGGCTCACTGAAGCTTTCTTT. Translating gives CASSWLEGLTEAFF. The rearrangement joins TRBV13 to TRBJ1-1; weak D call: TRBD1 (5 bases). V lost 4 bases and J lost 4, with 13 bases in between. The V gene's germline CDR1 is PRHDT and CDR2 FYEKMQ (reference sequence). The CDR3 has 14 residues.

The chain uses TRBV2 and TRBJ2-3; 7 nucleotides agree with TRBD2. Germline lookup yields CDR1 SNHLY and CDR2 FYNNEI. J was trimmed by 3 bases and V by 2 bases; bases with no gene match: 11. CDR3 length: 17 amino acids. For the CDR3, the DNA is TGTGCCAGCAGTGAATTACTAGGCGGGAGCCTAACAGATACGCAGTATTTT. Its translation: CASSELLGGSLTDTQYF.

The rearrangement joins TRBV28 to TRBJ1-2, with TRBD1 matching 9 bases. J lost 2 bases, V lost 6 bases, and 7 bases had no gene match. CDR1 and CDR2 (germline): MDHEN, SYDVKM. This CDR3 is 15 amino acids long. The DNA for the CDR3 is TGTGCCAGCAGCCGTCCCGGGACAGGGAACTATGGCTACACCTTC. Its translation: CASSRPGTGNYGYTF.

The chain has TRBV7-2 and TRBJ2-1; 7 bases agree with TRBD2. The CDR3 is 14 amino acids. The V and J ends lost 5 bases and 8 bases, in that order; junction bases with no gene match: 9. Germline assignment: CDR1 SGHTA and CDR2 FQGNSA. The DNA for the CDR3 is TGTGCCAGCAGCCCAAAGTGGGGAGGGGATGAGCAGTTCTTC. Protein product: CASSPKWGGDEQFF.

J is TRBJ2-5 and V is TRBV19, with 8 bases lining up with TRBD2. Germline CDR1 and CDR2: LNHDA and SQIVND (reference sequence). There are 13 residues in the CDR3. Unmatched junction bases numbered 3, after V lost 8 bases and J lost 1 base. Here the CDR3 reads CASGGGPQETQYF. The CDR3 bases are TGTGCCAGTGGCGGGGGGCCCCAAGAGACCCAGTACTTC.

CDR3 in amino acids: CASSLGQGANTGELFF. The CDR3 DNA follows: TGTGCCAGCAGCCTCGGACAGGGGGCGAACACCGGGGAGCTGTTTTTT. V and J are TRBV7-3 and TRBJ2-2; TRBD1 matches at 10 bases. V lost 5 bases, J lost 0 bases, and 3 bases stayed unmatched. The CDR3 has 16 amino acids. Germline values: CDR1 SGHTA, CDR2 FQGTGA. The whole variable domain, filled in from reference TRBV7-3 and TRBJ2-2, reads GAGVSQTPSNKVTEKGKYVELRCDPISGHTALYWYRQSLGQGPEFLIYFQGTGAADDSGLPNDRFFAVRPEGSVSTLKIQRTERGDSAVYLCASSLGQGANTGELFFGEGSRLTVL.

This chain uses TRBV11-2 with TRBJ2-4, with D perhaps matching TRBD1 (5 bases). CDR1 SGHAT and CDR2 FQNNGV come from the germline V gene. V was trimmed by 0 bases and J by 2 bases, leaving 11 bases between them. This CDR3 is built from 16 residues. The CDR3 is CASSLEAGSTKNIQYF. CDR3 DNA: TGTGCCAGCAGCTTAGAGGCAGGGTCAACCAAAAACATTCAGTACTTC.

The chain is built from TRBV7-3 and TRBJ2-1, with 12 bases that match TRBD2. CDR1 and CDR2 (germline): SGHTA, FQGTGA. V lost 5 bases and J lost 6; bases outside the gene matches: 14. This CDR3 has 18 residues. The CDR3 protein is CASSVSSSSGRARNEQFF. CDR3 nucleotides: TGTGCCAGCAGCGTTTCCTCGTCTAGCGGGAGGGCGCGCAATGAGCAGTTCTTC.

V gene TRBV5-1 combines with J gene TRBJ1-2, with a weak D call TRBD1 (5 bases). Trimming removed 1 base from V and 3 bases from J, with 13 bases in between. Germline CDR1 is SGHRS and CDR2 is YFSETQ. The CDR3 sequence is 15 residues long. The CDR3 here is CASSLSTGQYYGYTF. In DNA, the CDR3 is TGCGCCAGCAGCTTGTCAACAGGCCAGTACTATGGCTACACCTTC.

The CDR3 sequence: CASSRSSTGEGYGYTF. CDR3 sequence (DNA): TGTGCCAGCTCACGATCGTCCACAGGGGAGGGGTATGGCTACACCTTC. This chain links TRBV18 with TRBJ1-2; TRBD1 aligns across 7 bases. The length of the CDR3 is 16 residues. Per the germline V gene, CDR1 is KGHSH and CDR2 is LQKENI. Trimming cost V 4 bases and J 5 bases; bases outside gene matches: 13.

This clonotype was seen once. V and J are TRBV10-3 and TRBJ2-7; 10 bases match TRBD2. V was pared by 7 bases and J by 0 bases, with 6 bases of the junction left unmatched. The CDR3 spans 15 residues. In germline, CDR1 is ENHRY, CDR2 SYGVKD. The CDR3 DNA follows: TGTGCCATCATGCCTAGCGGGGGAAGCTCCTACGAGCAGTACTTC. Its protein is CAIMPSGGSSYEQYF.

In DNA form, the CDR3 reads TGCAGCGTTATTAAACCCGATCTCGGAAACACCATATATTTT. Translated, it gives CSVIKPDLGNTIYF. J is TRBJ1-3 and V is TRBV29-1; no reliable D call. The ends were cut back, 5 bases at V and 4 bases at J, with 15 bases in the middle. Germline CDR1 is SQVTM and CDR2 is ANQGSEA. The CDR3 is 14 residues long. Full variable domain (missing parts from reference TRBV29-1 and TRBJ1-3): SAVISQKPSRDICQRGTSLTIQCQVDSQVTMMFWYRQQPGQSLTLIATANQGSEATYESGFVIDKFPISRPNLTFSTLTVSNMSPEDSSIYLCSVIKPDLGNTIYFGEGSWLTVV.

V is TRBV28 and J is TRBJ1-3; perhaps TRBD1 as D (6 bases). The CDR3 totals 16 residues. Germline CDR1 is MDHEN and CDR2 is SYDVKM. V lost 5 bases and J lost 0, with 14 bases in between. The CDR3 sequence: CASSVQGPYSGNTIYF. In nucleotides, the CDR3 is TGTGCCAGCAGTGTACAGGGCCCCTACTCTGGAAACACCATATATTTT.

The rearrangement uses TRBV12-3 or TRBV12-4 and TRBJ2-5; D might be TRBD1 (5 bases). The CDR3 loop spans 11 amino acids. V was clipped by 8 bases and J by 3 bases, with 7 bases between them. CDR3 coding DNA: TGTGCCAGCGCAGGGAAAGAGACCCAGTACTTC. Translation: CASAGKETQYF.

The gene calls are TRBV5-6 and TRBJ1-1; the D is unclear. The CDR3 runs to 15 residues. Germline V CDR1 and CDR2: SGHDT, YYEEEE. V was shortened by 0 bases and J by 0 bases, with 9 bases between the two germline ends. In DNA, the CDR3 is TGTGCCAGCAGCTTGGTGGGCCGCTTGAACACTGAAGCTTTCTTT. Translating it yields CASSLVGRLNTEAFF. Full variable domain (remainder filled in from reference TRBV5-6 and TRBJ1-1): DAGVTQSPTHLIKTRGQQVTLRCSPKSGHDTVSWYQQALGQGPQFIFQYYEEEERQRGNFPDRFSGHQFPNYSSELNVNALLLGDSALYLCASSLVGRLNTEAFFGQGTRLTVV.

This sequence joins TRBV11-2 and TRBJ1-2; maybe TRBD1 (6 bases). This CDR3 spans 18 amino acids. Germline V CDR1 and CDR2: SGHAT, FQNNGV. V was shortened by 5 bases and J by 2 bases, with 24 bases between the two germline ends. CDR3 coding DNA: TGTGCCAGCAGCCCCCGGGCGAACAGGGACGAATTAAACTATGGCTACACCTTC. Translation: CASSPRANRDELNYGYTF. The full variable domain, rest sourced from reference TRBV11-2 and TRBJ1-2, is EAGVAQSPRYKIIEKRQSVAFWCNPISGHATLYWYQQILGQGPKLLIQFQNNGVVDDSQLPKDRFSAERLKGVDSTLKIQPAKLEDSAVYLCASSPRANRDELNYGYTFGSGTRLTVV.